This is a list of T cell receptor beta chains from one sample in a study of human T cells and chemical hapten exposure. TCRdb analysed the RACE reads with MiXCR anew, one entry per CDR3 protein. The table records 80,000 to 100,000 distinct CDR3 sequences, roughly a tenth of them present only once. The sample here was whole blood, taken in connection with sensitization to the hapten diphenylcyclopropenone (DPC). The receptors originated from a woman aged 55-75 years with alopecia areata. Some clones in this sample may be carry-over from other donors' samples. Both conserved end residues are part of each CDR3. Each record gives: J gene, D gene, clone size, V gene, CDR3 DNA, CDR3 protein. D genes are given only for firm matches. Clone size is given for some rows only: seen once, a few or many times, or a class if the clone is expanded.

>TRBJ2-1|NA|few|TRBV4-1
TGCGCCAGCAGCCAAGTGTCTAGAGCGGCATACAATGAGCAGTTCTTC
CASSQVSRAAYNEQFF
>TRBJ1-5|TRBD1|many|TRBV12-3/TRBV12-4
TGTGCCAGCAGGGGGACAGGGGGCAATCAGCCCCAGCATTTT
CASRGTGGNQPQHF
>TRBJ1-2|NA|many|TRBV12-3/TRBV12-4
TGTGCCAGCAGTCCGGACGGCAACTATGGCTACACCTTC
CASSPDGNYGYTF
>TRBJ2-3|TRBD2|few|TRBV11-1
TGTGCCAGCAGCCCCGGACTAGCGGGGGGGCTTAGCACAGATACGCAGTATTTT
CASSPGLAGGLSTDTQYF
>TRBJ2-5|TRBD2|many|TRBV6-6
TGTGCCAGCAGTTACGGCGGGACTAGCGTTGAGACCCAGTACTTC
CASSYGGTSVETQYF
>TRBJ1-1|NA|many|TRBV18
TGTGCCAGCTCCCCCGGGGACGGCCCCGGCACTGAAGCTTTCTTT
CASSPGDGPGTEAFF
>TRBJ1-4|TRBD1|NA|TRBV29-1
TGCAGCGCGGGGACAGGGAAGGAAAAACTGTTTTTT
CSAGTGKEKLFF
>TRBJ2-1|NA|few|TRBV19
TGTGCCAGTAGTATAGCTAGTTTCGGGAGCTACTACAATGAGCAGTTCTTC
CASSIASFGSYYNEQFF
>TRBJ2-1|NA|many|TRBV12-3/TRBV12-4
TGTGCCAGCAGTTTACTCAGAACCCTAAATAATGAGCAGTTCTTC
CASSLLRTLNNEQFF
>TRBJ2-3|NA|many|TRBV5-1
TGCGCCAGCAGCTTGGCGGCAGATACGCAGTATTTT
CASSLAADTQYF
>TRBJ1-2|TRBD1|many|TRBV29-1
TGCAGCGTTCCCAGGGGGACAGCAGCTTACTATGGCTACACCTTC
CSVPRGTAAYYGYTF
>TRBJ2-7|TRBD2|few|TRBV3-1
TGTGCCAGCAGCCAAGCAGGAGGCGGGGGTGACTACGAGCAGTACTTC
CASSQAGGGGDYEQYF
>TRBJ1-3|NA|many|TRBV19
TGTGCCAGTTCTGATGATCCGCGCGCTGGAAACACCATATATTTT
CASSDDPRAGNTIYF
>TRBJ1-2|NA|few|TRBV15
TGTGCCACCAGCAGAAACCTCGACGGATTTAACTATGGCTACACCTTC
CATSRNLDGFNYGYTF
>TRBJ2-3|NA|NA|TRBV7-9
TGTGCCAGCAGCCGTAAAACGGGAGCTAGCACAGATACGCAGTATTTT
CASSRKTGASTDTQYF
>TRBJ1-2|TRBD1|NA|TRBV7-9
TGTGCCAGCAGCCCTGGGACAGGGGGGGACTATGGCTACACCTTC
CASSPGTGGDYGYTF
>TRBJ1-1|NA|NA|TRBV30
TGTGCCTGGAGTGTACTATGGGTGAACACTGAAGCTTTCTTT
CAWSVLWVNTEAFF
>TRBJ1-6|NA|NA|TRBV5-1
TGCGCCAGCAGCTTGGCCGAGGCCCGGGATTCACCCCTCCACTTT
CASSLAEARDSPLHF
>TRBJ2-3|TRBD1|many|TRBV20-1
TGCAGTGCTAGAGATCTGTGGGGACAGGGCGCAGATACGCAGTATTTT
CSARDLWGQGADTQYF
>TRBJ2-1|NA|NA|TRBV5-1
TGCGCCAGCAGCGGAGAGGGGATCAACTACAATGAGCAGTTCTTC
CASSGEGINYNEQFF
>TRBJ2-1|NA|many|TRBV20-1
TGCAGTGCTAGAAGGGGGGGAACCTACAATGAGCAGTTCTTC
CSARRGGTYNEQFF
>TRBJ1-1|TRBD1|many|TRBV10-1
TGCGCCAGCAGTGAGCCGACAGGGAAGGAAGCTTTCTTT
CASSEPTGKEAFF
>TRBJ2-3|TRBD2|many|TRBV5-1
TGCGCCAGCAGCTCTTACCTAGCGGGGGGCACAGATACGCAGTATTTT
CASSSYLAGGTDTQYF
>TRBJ2-3|TRBD2|many|TRBV7-3
TGTGCCAGCAGCCCGGGACTAGACCCAGATACGCAGTATTTT
CASSPGLDPDTQYF
>TRBJ1-4|NA|many|TRBV15
TGTGCCACCAGCAGAGTGGCTCCGGGAGTCGATATGGCAACTAATGAAAAACTGTTTTTT
CATSRVAPGVDMATNEKLFF
>TRBJ1-5|NA|many|TRBV7-6
TGTGCCAGCAGCACTGACGGCAATCAGCCCCAGCATTTT
CASSTDGNQPQHF
>TRBJ1-2|NA|many|TRBV3-1
TGTGCCAGCAGCCAAGATTGGTCAGCCGACTATGGCTACACCTTC
CASSQDWSADYGYTF
>TRBJ1-2|TRBD1|NA|TRBV7-2
TGTGCCAGCAGCAGCGGGACAGGGTGGGATGGCTACACCTTC
CASSSGTGWDGYTF
>TRBJ2-5|NA|NA|TRBV7-2
TGTGCCAGCAGCTTCACCGGGACTCCGAAAGAGACCCAGTACTTC
CASSFTGTPKETQYF